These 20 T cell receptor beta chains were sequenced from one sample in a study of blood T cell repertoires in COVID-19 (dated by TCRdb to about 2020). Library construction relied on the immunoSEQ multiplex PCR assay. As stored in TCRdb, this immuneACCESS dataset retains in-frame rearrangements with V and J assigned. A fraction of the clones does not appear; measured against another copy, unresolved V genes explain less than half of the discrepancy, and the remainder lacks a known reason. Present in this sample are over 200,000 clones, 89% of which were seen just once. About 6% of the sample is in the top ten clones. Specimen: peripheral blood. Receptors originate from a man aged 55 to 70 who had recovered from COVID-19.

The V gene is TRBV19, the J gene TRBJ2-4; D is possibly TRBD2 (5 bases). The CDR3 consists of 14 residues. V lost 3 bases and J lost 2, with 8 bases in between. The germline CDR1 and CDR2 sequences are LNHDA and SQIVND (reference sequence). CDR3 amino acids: CASSMSGTKNIQYF. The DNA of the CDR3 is TGTGCCAGTAGTATGTCGGGAACCAAAAACATTCAGTACTTC.

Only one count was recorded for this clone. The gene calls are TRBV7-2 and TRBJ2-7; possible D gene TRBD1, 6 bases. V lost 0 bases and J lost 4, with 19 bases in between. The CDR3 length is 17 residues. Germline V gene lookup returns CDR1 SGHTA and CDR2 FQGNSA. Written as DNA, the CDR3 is TGTGCCAGCAGCTTAGCTGAAGGGGGTTCCCTACCTTACGAGCAGTACTTC. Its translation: CASSLAEGGSLPYEQYF.

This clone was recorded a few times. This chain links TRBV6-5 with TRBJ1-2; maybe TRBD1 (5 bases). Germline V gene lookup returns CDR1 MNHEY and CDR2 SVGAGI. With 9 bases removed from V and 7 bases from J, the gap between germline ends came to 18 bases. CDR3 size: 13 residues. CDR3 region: CASLRDGGGGYTF. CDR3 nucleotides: TGTGCCAGTCTCCGGGACGGCGGGGGTGGCTACACCTTC.

CDR3: CASTKDIRSYNSPLHF. In DNA, the CDR3 is TGTGCCAGCACCAAGGACATCCGCTCCTATAATTCACCCCTCCACTTT. This rearrangement joins TRBV27 to TRBJ1-6, with D possibly matching TRBD1 (5 bases). Trimming took 7 bases from V and 0 from J, leaving 13 bases between them. CDR1 and CDR2 from the germline V gene are MNHEY and SMNVEV (reference sequence). The CDR3 loop spans 16 amino acids.

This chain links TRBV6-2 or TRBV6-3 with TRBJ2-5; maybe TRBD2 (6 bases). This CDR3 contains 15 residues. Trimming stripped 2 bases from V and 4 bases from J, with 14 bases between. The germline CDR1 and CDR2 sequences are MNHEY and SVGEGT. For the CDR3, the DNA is TGTGCCAGCAGTTACACCGGCGGGGTAGGAGAGACCCAGTACTTC. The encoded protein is CASSYTGGVGETQYF.

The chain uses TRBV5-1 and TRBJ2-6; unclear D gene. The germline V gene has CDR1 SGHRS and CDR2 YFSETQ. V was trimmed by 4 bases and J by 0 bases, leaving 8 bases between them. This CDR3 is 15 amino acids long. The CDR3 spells CASSPVNSGANVLTF. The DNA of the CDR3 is TGCGCCAGCAGCCCGGTGAACTCTGGGGCCAACGTCCTGACTTTC.

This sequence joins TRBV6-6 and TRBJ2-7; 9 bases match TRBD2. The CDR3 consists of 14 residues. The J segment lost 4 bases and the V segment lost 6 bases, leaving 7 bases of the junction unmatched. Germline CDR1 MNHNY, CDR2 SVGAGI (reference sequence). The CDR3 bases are TGTGCCAGCAGCCCCTTGGCGGGGGGGTACGAGCAGTACTTC. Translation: CASSPLAGGYEQYF.

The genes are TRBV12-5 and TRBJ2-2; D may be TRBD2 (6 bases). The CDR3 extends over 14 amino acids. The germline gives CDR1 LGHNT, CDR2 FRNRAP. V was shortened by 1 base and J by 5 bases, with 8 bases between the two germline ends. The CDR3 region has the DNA TGTGCTAGTGGTTTGGCGGGGGTGACCGGGGAGCTGTTTTTT. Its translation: CASGLAGVTGELFF. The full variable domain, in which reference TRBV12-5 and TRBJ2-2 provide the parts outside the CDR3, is DARVTQTPRHKVTEMGQEVTMRCQPILGHNTVFWYRQTMMQGLELLAYFRNRAPLDDSGMPKDRFSAEMPDATLATLKIQPSEPRDSAVYFCASGLAGVTGELFFGEGSRLTVL.

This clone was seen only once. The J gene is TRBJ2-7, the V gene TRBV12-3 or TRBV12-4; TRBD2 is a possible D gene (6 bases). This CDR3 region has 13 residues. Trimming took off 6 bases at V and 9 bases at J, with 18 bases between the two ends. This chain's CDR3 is CASSTPGVTGQYF. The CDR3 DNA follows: TGTGCCAGCAGCACCCCGGGGGTTACGGGGCAGTACTTC.

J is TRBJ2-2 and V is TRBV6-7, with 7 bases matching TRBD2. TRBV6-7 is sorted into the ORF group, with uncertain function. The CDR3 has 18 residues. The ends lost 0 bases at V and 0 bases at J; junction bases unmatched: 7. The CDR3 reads CASSYSILADSNTGELFF. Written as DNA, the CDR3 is TGTGCCAGCAGTTACTCGATCCTAGCGGACTCGAACACCGGGGAGCTGTTTTTT.

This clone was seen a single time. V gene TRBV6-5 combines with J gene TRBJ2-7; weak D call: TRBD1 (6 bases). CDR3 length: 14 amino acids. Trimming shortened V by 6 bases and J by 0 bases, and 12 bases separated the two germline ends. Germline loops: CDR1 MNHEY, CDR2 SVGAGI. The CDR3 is CASSGRTVSYEQYF. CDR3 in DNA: TGTGCCAGCAGCGGAAGGACAGTCTCCTACGAGCAGTACTTC.

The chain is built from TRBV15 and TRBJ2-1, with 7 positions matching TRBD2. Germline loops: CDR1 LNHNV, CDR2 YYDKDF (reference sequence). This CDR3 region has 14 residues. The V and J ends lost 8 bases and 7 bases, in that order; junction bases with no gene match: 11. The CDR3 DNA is TGTGCCACCGGTCCTAGCGGAGGTCGGAATGAGCAGTTCTTC. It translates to CATGPSGGRNEQFF.

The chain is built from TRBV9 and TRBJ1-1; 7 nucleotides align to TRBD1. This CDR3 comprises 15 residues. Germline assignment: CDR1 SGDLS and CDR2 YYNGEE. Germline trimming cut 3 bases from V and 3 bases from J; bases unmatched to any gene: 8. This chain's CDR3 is CASSEGAGRYTEAFF. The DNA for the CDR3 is TGTGCCAGCAGCGAGGGGGCAGGGAGGTACACTGAAGCTTTCTTT.

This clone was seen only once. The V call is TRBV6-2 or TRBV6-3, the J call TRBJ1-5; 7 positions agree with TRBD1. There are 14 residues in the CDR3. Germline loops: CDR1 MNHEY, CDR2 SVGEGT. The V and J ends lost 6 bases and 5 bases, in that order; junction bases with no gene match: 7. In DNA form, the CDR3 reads TGTGCCAGCAGCCCGACAGGGCGGTATCAGCCCCAGCATTTT. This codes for CASSPTGRYQPQHF.

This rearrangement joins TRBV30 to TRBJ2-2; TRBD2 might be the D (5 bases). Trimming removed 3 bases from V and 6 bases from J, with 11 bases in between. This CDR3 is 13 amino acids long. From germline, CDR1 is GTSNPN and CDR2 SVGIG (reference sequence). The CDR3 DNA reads TGTGCCTGGAGCCGGGGTTTCGCCGGGGAGCTGTTTTTT. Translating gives CAWSRGFAGELFF.

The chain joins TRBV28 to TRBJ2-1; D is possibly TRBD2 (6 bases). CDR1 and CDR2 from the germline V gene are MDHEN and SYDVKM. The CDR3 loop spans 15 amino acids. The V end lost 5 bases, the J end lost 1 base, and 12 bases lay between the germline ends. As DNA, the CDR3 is TGTGCCAGCAGTCCCCTTGGACTATCCTACAATGAGCAGTTCTTC. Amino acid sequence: CASSPLGLSYNEQFF.

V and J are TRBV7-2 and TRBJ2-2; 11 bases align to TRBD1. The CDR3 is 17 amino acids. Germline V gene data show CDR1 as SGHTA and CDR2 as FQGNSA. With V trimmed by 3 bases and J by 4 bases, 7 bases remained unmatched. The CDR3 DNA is TGTGCCAGCAGCTTCGGGACAGGGGGTTTTGGCACCGGGGAGCTGTTTTTT. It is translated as CASSFGTGGFGTGELFF.

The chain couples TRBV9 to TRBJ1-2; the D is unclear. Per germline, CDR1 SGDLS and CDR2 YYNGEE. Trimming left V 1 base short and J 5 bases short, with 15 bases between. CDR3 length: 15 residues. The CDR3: CASSVSDTRGYGYTF. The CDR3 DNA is TGTGCCAGCAGCGTATCCGATACCCGGGGATATGGCTACACCTTC.

CDR3 sequence reads: CAVGLAGVDTQYF. CDR3 coding DNA: TGTGCAGTGGGACTAGCGGGAGTAGATACGCAGTATTTT. V gene TRBV10-3 combines with J gene TRBJ2-3, with TRBD2 matching over 14 bases. Germline V gene sequence: CDR1 ENHRY, CDR2 SYGVKD. The CDR3 runs to 13 residues.

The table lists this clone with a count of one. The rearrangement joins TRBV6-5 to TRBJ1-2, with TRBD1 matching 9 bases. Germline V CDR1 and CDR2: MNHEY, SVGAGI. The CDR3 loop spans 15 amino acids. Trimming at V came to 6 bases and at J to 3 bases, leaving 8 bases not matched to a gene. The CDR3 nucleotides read TGTGCCAGCAGGAGAGGACAGGGGTATCACTATGGCTACACCTTC. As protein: CASRRGQGYHYGYTF.